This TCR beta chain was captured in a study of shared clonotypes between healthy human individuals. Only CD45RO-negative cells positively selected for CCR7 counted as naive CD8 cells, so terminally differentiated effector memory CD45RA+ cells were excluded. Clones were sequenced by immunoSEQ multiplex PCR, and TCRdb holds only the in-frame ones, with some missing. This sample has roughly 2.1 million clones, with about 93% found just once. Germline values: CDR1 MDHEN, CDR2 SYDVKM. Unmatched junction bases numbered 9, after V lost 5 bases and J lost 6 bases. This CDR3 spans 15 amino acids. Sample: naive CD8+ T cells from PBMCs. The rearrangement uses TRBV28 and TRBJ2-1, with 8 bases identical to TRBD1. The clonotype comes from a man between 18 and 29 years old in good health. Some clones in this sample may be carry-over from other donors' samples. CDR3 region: CASSPPGQVSNEQFF. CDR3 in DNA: TGTGCCAGCAGTCCACCGGGACAGGTTAGCAATGAGCAGTTCTTC.